One sample yielded the 12 T cell receptor beta chains listed below, sequenced in a study of blood T cell repertoires in COVID-19. Libraries were prepared by immunoSEQ multiplex PCR; TCRdb keeps only in-frame clonotypes and omits some of them. The sample holds about 73,000 clones, 70% to 85% seen once. Material for sequencing was peripheral blood. These receptors were taken from a woman aged 60 to 75 with acute or convalescent COVID-19.

This rearrangement joins TRBV9 to TRBJ1-2; D is undetermined. V lost 0 bases to trimming and J lost 7 bases, with 13 bases between them. From germline, CDR1 is SGDLS and CDR2 YYNGEE. The CDR3 runs to 14 residues. CDR3 sequence (DNA): TGTGCCAGCAGCGTAGGTTCGGTTCCAGGTGGCTACACCTTC. Protein sequence: CASSVGSVPGGYTF.

The table lists this clone with a count of one. V is TRBV4-1 and J is TRBJ2-5, with 9 bases that match TRBD2. CDR3 length equals 17 residues. J gave up 3 bases and V 2 bases, and 10 bases lay outside the gene matches. The germline V gene encodes CDR1 MGHRA and CDR2 YSYEKL. CDR3 residues: CASSQTGLAGVKETQYF. CDR3 nucleotide sequence: TGCGCCAGCAGCCAAACGGGACTAGCTGGGGTTAAAGAGACCCAGTACTTC.

V and J are TRBV20-1 and TRBJ2-1; D possibly corresponds to TRBD2 (6 bases). V was trimmed by 3 bases and J by 7 bases, leaving 13 bases between them. CDR1 and CDR2 from the germline V gene are DFQATT and SNEGSKA (reference sequence). This CDR3 contains 13 residues. The CDR3 DNA reads as TGCAGTGCTAGTCTCTTCAGCGGGAATGAGCAGTTCTTC. This translates into CSASLFSGNEQFF.

This rearrangement joins TRBV20-1 to TRBJ1-3, with D perhaps TRBD1 (5 bases). V was trimmed by 3 bases and J by 0 bases, leaving 12 bases between them. Per the germline V gene, CDR1 is DFQATT and CDR2 is SNEGSKA (reference sequence). The CDR3 runs 15 residues. CDR3 DNA: TGCAGTGCTAGTCGAAATAGGGGCTCTGGAAACACCATATATTTT. It yields the protein CSASRNRGSGNTIYF.

This clone appeared a few times. This chain uses TRBV3-1 (or the pseudogene TRBV3-2) with TRBJ2-3; 8 nucleotides line up with TRBD2. From germline, CDR1 is LGHDT and CDR2 YNNKEL (reference sequence). The V segment lost 9 bases and the J segment 3 bases; nucleotides outside the gene matches: 5. The CDR3 is made up of 13 amino acids. The CDR3 here is CASRTSTTDTQYF. CDR3 coding DNA: TGTGCCAGTAGGACTAGCACAACAGATACGCAGTATTTT.

The chain combines TRBV5-5 with TRBJ1-2; D gene unclear. This CDR3 is 16 amino acids long. Trimming shortened V by 2 bases and J by 0 bases, and 14 bases separated the two germline ends. Germline lookup yields CDR1 SGHKS and CDR2 YYEKEE (reference sequence). DNA of the CDR3: TGTGCCAGCAGCTTAGAAGGCGTCCTAGCTAACTATGGCTACACCTTC. The encoded protein is CASSLEGVLANYGYTF.

This chain links TRBV7-9 with TRBJ2-5; tentative D call: TRBD1 (5 bases). The germline gives CDR1 SEHNR, CDR2 FQNEAQ (reference sequence). The CDR3 covers 13 residues. Trimming removed 5 bases at V and 5 bases at J, with 12 bases between. The CDR3 sequence is CASSPEAGETQYF. CDR3 DNA: TGTGCCAGCAGCCCCGAGGCAGGGGAGACCCAGTACTTC.

Remarks on this clone: Since the CDR3 does not end with the conserved phenylalanine or tryptophan, this likely comes from a read error. V is TRBV9 and J is TRBJ2-7; 9 nucleotides align to TRBD2. Looked up from germline, CDR1 is SGDLS and CDR2 is YYNGEE. The CDR3 spans 14 residues. Trimming cost V 4 bases and J 2 bases; bases outside gene matches: 4. The CDR3 sequence: CASSHSGSPYEQYL. In DNA form, the CDR3 reads TGTGCCAGCAGCCATAGCGGGAGTCCCTACGAGCAGTACCTC.

V gene TRBV27 combines with J gene TRBJ1-2; 9 bases align to TRBD1. This CDR3 comprises 14 residues. J was trimmed by 7 bases and V by 1 base; bases with no gene match: 4. Germline V lookup: CDR1 MNHEY, CDR2 SMNVEV (reference sequence). The CDR3 DNA reads as TGTGCCAGCAGTTTATGGGGACAGGGTGGTGGCTACACCTTC. Translating gives CASSLWGQGGGYTF.

In the case of this clone: At the DNA level, this CDR3 is encoded by other sequences in the same sample as well. V usage is TRBV15 and J usage is TRBJ2-7; possibly TRBD2 for D (5 bases). The germline V gene encodes CDR1 LNHNV and CDR2 YYDKDF (reference sequence). This CDR3 is built from 13 residues. The ends were cut back, 3 bases at V and 1 base at J, with 7 bases in the middle. The CDR3 DNA reads as TGTGCCACCAGCAGTGGGAGATCCTACGAGCAGTACTTC. Encoded protein: CATSSGRSYEQYF.

In this sample, this clone turned up once. V is TRBV19 and J is TRBJ1-4; a weak D match, TRBD1 (5 bases). This CDR3 is built from 12 residues. Deletions cut 6 bases from V and 8 bases from J, with 10 bases between. Germline V gene lookup returns CDR1 LNHDA and CDR2 SQIVND (reference sequence). CDR3 sequence reads: CASSNDREKLFF. The CDR3 DNA reads TGTGCCAGTAGCAATGACAGAGAAAAACTGTTTTTT.

J is TRBJ1-1 and V is TRBV6-4; 8 bases map to TRBD1. Germline values: CDR1 MRHNA, CDR2 SNTAGT. There are 14 residues in the CDR3. Trimming took 5 bases from V and 5 from J; bases not matched to a gene: 7. The CDR3 nucleotides read TGTGCCAGCAGTCAAACAGGGGGTGGGACTGAAGCTTTCTTT. It yields the protein CASSQTGGGTEAFF.